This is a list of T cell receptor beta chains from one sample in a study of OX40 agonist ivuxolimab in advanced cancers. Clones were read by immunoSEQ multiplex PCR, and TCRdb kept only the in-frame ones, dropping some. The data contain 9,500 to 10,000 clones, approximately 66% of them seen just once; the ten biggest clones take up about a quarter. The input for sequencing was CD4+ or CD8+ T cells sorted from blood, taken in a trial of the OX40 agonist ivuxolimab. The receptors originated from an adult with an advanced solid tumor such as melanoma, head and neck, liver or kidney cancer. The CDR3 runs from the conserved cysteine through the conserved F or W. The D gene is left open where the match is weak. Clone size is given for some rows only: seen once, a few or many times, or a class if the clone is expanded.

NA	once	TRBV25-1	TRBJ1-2	CASSELLGNYGYTF	TGTGCCAGCAGTGAATTACTGGGTAACTATGGCTACACCTTC
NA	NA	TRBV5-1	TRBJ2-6	CASSSDHRVDGANVLTF	TGCGCCAGCAGCTCCGACCACAGGGTCGATGGGGCCAACGTCCTGACTTTC
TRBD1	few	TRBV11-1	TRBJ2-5	CASSLVFGSVRDRDETQYF	TGTGCCAGCAGCTTAGTATTCGGCTCCGTCCGGGACAGGGACGAGACCCAGTACTTC
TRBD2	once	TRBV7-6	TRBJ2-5	CASSWGWTSGRAGETQYF	TGTGCCAGCAGCTGGGGCTGGACTAGCGGGAGGGCCGGAGAGACCCAGTACTTC
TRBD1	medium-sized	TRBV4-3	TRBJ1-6	CASSQESGTGAAPLHF	TGCGCCAGCAGCCAAGAGTCCGGGACAGGGGCTGCACCCCTCCACTTT
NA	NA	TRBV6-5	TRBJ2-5	CASSYGQTQETQYF	TGTGCCAGCAGTTACGGTCAGACCCAAGAGACCCAGTACTTC
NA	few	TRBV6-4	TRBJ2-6	CASSDSLAGANVLTF	TGTGCCAGCAGTGACTCACTAGCTGGGGCCAACGTCCTGACTTTC
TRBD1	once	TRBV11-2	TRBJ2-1	CASSYRDRGHNEQFF	TGTGCCAGCAGCTACCGGGACAGGGGGCACAATGAGCAGTTCTTC
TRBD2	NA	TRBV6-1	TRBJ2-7	CASSWTSGSSYEQYF	TGTGCCAGCAGTTGGACTAGCGGGAGCTCCTACGAGCAGTACTTC
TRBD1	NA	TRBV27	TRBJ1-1	CASRTGAMNTEAFF	TGTGCCAGCAGAACAGGGGCCATGAACACTGAAGCTTTCTTT
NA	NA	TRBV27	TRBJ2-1	CASSFQGLHEQFF	TGTGCCAGCAGTTTTCAGGGACTGCATGAGCAGTTCTTC
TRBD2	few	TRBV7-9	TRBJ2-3	CASSSTQSLAGDTDTQYF	TGTGCCAGCAGCTCCACCCAATCACTAGCGGGGGACACAGATACGCAGTATTTT
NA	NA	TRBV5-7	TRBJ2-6	CASSTCHSSQSRANVLTF	TGTGCCAGCAGCACGTGCCACAGCTCACAAAGTCGGGCCAACGTCCTGACTTTC
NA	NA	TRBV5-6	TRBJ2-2	CASSPWTYTGELFF	TGTGCCAGCAGCCCCTGGACTTACACCGGGGAGCTGTTTTTT
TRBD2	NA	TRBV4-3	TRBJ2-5	CASSQALAVQETQYF	TGCGCCAGCAGCCAGGCACTAGCGGTCCAAGAGACCCAGTACTTC
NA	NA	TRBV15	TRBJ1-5	CATSRGKSPNQPQHF	TGTGCCACCAGCAGAGGCAAATCACCCAATCAGCCCCAGCATTTT
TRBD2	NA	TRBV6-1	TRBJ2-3	CASSDSAGGSDTQYF	TGTGCCAGCAGTGACAGCGCGGGGGGCTCAGATACGCAGTATTTT
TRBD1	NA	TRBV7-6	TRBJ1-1	CASSSPEGGEGNTEAFF	TGTGCCAGCAGCTCCCCGGAAGGGGGCGAAGGTAACACTGAAGCTTTCTTT
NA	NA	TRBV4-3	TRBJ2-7	CASSQDGQPYEQYF	TGCGCCAGCAGCCAAGATGGACAGCCCTACGAGCAGTACTTC
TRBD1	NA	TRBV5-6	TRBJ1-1	CASRPGTGGRNTEAFF	TGTGCCAGCAGACCCGGGACAGGGGGCAGGAACACTGAAGCTTTCTTT
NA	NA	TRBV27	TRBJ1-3	CASSLSWSSGNTIYF	TGTGCCAGCAGTTTATCCTGGAGCTCTGGAAACACCATATATTTT
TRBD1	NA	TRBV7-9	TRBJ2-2	CASSSTRLTGENTGELFF	TGTGCCAGCAGCTCTACCCGTCTCACAGGGGAAAACACCGGGGAGCTGTTTTTT
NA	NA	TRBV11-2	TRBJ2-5	CASSSLLGRGEEETQYF	TGTGCCAGCAGCTCCCTTTTGGGACGGGGAGAAGAAGAGACCCAGTACTTC
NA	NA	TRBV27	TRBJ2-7	CASRGSSYEQYF	TGTGCCAGCAGGGGGTCATCCTACGAGCAGTACTTC
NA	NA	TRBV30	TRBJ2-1	CAWSWTQHNEQFF	TGTGCCTGGAGTTGGACCCAACACAATGAGCAGTTCTTC
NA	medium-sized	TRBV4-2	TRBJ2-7	CASSQEMETSYEQYF	TGTGCCAGCAGCCAAGAAATGGAGACTTCCTACGAGCAGTACTTC
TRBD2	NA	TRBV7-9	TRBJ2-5	CASSGTSGGARETQYF	TGTGCCAGCAGCGGGACTAGCGGGGGGGCACGAGAGACCCAGTACTTC
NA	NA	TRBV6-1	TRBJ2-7	CASSEGGAYYEQYF	TGTGCCAGCAGTGAAGGGGGGGCTTACTACGAGCAGTACTTC
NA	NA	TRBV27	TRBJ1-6	CASSSRDYSPLHF	TGTGCCAGCAGTTCACGGGATTATTCACCCCTCCACTTT
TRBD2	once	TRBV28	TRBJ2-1	CASSLGLAGNNEQFF	TGTGCCAGCAGTTTGGGACTAGCGGGGAACAATGAGCAGTTCTTC
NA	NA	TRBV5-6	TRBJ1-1	CASSVDSLNTEAFF	TGTGCCAGCAGCGTGGACAGTCTGAACACTGAAGCTTTCTTT
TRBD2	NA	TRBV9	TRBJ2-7	CASSVGSSGDYEQYF	TGTGCCAGCAGCGTAGGATCTAGCGGGGACTACGAGCAGTACTTC
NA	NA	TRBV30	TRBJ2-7	CAWSVQGAGEQYF	TGTGCCTGGAGTGTACAAGGGGCGGGTGAGCAGTACTTC
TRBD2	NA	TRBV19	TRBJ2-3	CASSWTSGSTDTQYF	TGTGCCAGTAGTTGGACTAGCGGGAGCACAGATACGCAGTATTTT
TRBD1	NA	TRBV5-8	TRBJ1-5	CASSYRGRISNQPQHF	TGTGCCAGCAGCTATAGGGGGCGAATAAGCAATCAGCCCCAGCATTTT
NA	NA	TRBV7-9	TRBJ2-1	CASSLEFNEQFF	TGTGCCAGCAGCTTAGAGTTCAATGAGCAGTTCTTC
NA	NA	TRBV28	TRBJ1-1	CASSLGLENTEAFF	TGTGCCAGCAGCCTGGGACTGGAGAACACTGAAGCTTTCTTT
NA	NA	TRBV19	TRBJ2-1	CASAGFTYNEQFF	TGTGCCAGCGCAGGGTTTACGTACAATGAGCAGTTCTTC
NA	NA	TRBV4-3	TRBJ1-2	CASSQDGAGVWYGYTF	TGCGCCAGCAGCCAAGATGGGGCAGGGGTTTGGTATGGCTACACCTTC
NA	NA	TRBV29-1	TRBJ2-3	CSVRPGIDTQYF	TGCAGCGTTCGGCCAGGGATCGATACGCAGTATTTT
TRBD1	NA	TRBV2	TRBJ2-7	CASGGGGTGFHEQYF	TGTGCCAGCGGCGGAGGAGGGACAGGGTTCCACGAGCAGTACTTC
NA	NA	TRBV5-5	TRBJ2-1	CASSLDSYNEQFF	TGTGCCAGCAGCCTAGACAGTTACAATGAGCAGTTCTTC
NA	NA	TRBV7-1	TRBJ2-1	CASRSPPDYEQFF	TGTGCCAGCAGGTCCCCCCCGGATTATGAGCAGTTCTTC
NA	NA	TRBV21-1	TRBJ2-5	CASSKVSGLETQYF	TGTGCCAGCAGCAAAGTATCGGGGTTAGAGACCCAGTACTTC
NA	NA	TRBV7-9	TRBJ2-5	CASSSDLWQETQYF	TGTGCCAGCAGCTCCGACCTGTGGCAAGAGACCCAGTACTTC
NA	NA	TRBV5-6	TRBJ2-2	CASSLGPGELFF	TGTGCCAGCAGCTTGGGGCCGGGGGAGCTGTTTTTT
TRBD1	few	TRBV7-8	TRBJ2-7	CASSPRQGPSYEQYF	TGTGCCAGCAGCCCCCGACAGGGGCCGTCCTACGAGCAGTACTTC
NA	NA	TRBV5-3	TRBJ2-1	CARSLFLRWRYNEQFF	TGTGCCAGAAGCTTGTTTCTCAGGTGGCGCTACAATGAGCAGTTCTTC
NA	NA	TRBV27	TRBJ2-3	CASSLSLESQYF	TGTGCCAGCAGTTTATCGTTAGAATCGCAGTATTTT
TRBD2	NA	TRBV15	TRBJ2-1	CATSRGRAGGNNEQFF	TGTGCCACCAGCAGAGGACGAGCGGGGGGAAACAATGAGCAGTTCTTC
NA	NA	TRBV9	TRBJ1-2	CASSVPNGYTF	TGTGCCAGCAGCGTTCCAAATGGCTACACCTTC